This T cell receptor beta chain was retrieved from a study of T cell repertoires in cytomegalovirus infection. This clonotype has just a few counts. What it recognizes is unknown. TCRdb fed the reads into MiXCR, producing one record per CDR3 protein. The sample includes about 480,000 distinct CDR3 sequences, around 30% of them seen just once. V was clipped by 6 bases and J by 1 base, with 14 bases between them. The CDR3 extends over 15 amino acids. Germline values: CDR1 MNHEY, CDR2 SVGEGT. The V and J genes are TRBV6-2 or TRBV6-3 and TRBJ2-3; maybe TRBD1 (5 bases). This sample comprised cultured PBMCs, obtained from culture after CMV antigen stimulation. This clonotype was sampled from a human donor in good health (CMV status not recorded). Some clones in this sample may be carry-over from other donors' samples. Here the CDR3 reads CASRGEASGTDTQYF. The CDR3 DNA follows: TGTGCCAGCAGAGGGGAAGCTTCGGGCACAGATACGCAGTATTTT.